The clone carrying this T cell receptor (beta chain) is a singleton in its sample. Antigen specificity is unknown. The library gave individual cDNA molecules unique molecular identifiers. TCRdb re-analysed the reads in MiXCR, keeping a single row per CDR3 protein. The sample lists 650 to 750 distinct CDR3 sequences, approximately 60% occurring once. The sample originates from a study of human T cells and chemical hapten exposure. Overall study: Donors were sensitized with 2% DPC on the upper inner arm. Study results and caveats: TCRs at high frequency, those above 1 in 1000, did not change with DPC sensitization. There were significantly more large CDR3 similarity clusters among expanded TCRs than among controls.

Indicated treatment: therapeutic diphenylcyclopropenone sensitization with weekly scalp DPC. This CDR3 contains 16 residues. Germline trimming cut 1 base from V and 0 bases from J; bases unmatched to any gene: 4. The chain links TRBV12-3 or TRBV12-4 to TRBJ2-3, with TRBD2 matching over 7 bases. The receptor was derived from an adult with alopecia areata. Some clones in this sample may be carry-over from other donors' samples. This table probably holds off-target reads from a library built for another chain. Sample: whole blood, taken before DPC sensitization or 2, 6, or about 24 weeks after (not recorded which). The CDR3 DNA follows: TGTGCCAGCAGTTTAGTCAGCGGGGTAAGCACAGATACGCAGTATTTT. Its translation is CASSLVSGVSTDTQYF.